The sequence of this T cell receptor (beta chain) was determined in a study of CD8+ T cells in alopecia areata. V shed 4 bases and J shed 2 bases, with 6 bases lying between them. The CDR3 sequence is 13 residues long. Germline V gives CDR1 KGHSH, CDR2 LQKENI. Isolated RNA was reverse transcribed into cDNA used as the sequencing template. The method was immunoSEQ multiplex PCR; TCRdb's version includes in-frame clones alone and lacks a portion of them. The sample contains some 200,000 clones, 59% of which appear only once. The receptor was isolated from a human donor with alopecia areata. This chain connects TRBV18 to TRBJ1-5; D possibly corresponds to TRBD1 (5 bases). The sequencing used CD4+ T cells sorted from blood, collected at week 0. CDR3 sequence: CASSRGGNQPQHF. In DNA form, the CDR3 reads TGTGCCAGCTCACGGGGGGGCAATCAGCCCCAGCATTTT.